The 21 T cell receptor beta chains reported below all come from one sample, sequenced in a study of shared clonotypes between healthy human individuals (dated by TCRdb to 2018 to 2021). Library generation was performed with the immunoSEQ multiplex PCR assay. TCRdb carries this immuneACCESS record with in-frame sequences only. Its versions omit some clonotypes, under half of them owing to an unresolved V gene in the studies checked, with the rest unexplained. Here the sample has 550,000 to 700,000 clones; less than 80% occur a single time. The ten biggest clones cover around 1.8% of the sample. The sequenced sample was memory CD4+ T cells sorted from blood. The sample's cell subset or site label, decoded: CD45RA-negative fraction. Source of these receptors: a woman in her twenties or thirties in good health.

The chain carries TRBV6-1 and TRBJ2-6, with unresolved D. The germline CDR1 and CDR2 sequences are MNHNS and SASEGT. With 4 bases removed from V and 0 bases from J, the gap between germline ends came to 10 bases. The CDR3 extends over 16 amino acids. In DNA, the CDR3 is TGTGCCAGCAGTGTAGACGGCAGCTCTGGGGCCAACGTCCTGACTTTC. This translates into CASSVDGSSGANVLTF.

The genes are TRBV7-9 and TRBJ1-2; D unclear. V was clipped by 1 base and J by 6 bases, with 12 bases between them. Germline loops: CDR1 SEHNR, CDR2 FQNEAQ (reference sequence). CDR3 length: 14 residues. The CDR3 reads CASSLEGLLNGYTF. The CDR3 nucleotides read TGTGCCAGCAGCTTAGAAGGACTGTTGAATGGCTACACCTTC.

Note on this clone: It may be a read error: a sequence one base away is much more abundant. Other DNA sequences within the sample encode an identical CDR3. The J gene is TRBJ1-1, the V gene TRBV5-1; D uncertain. V lost 4 bases, J lost 1 base, and 8 bases lay in between. This CDR3 comprises 13 residues. Germline-derived CDR1 and CDR2 are SGHRS and YFSETQ. Here the CDR3 reads CASSHGQNTEAFF. The CDR3 nucleotides read TGCGCCAGCAGCCATGGTCAGAACACTGAAGCTTTCTTT.

The chain joins TRBV5-6 to TRBJ2-1; 10 nucleotides line up with TRBD2. The V gene end was trimmed by 4 bases and the J gene end by 9 bases; junction bases not matched to a gene: 13. This CDR3 contains 16 residues. The germline gives CDR1 SGHDT, CDR2 YYEEEE. The CDR3 DNA reads as TGTGCCAGCAGCCCGGTAGTGAGCGGGAGGGCCACTGAGCAGTTCTTC. This codes for CASSPVVSGRATEQFF.

V and J are TRBV29-1 and TRBJ1-1; possible D gene TRBD1, 6 bases. CDR1 and CDR2 from the germline V gene are SQVTM and ANQGSEA. This CDR3 has 12 amino acids. Trimming cost V 5 bases and J 1 base, with 8 bases left between them. CDR3 bases: TGCAGCGTTATGACAGGGAACACTGAAGCTTTCTTT. Amino acids: CSVMTGNTEAFF.

The chain has TRBV19 and TRBJ2-7; a weak D match, TRBD1 (5 bases). Trimming cost V 6 bases and J 0 bases, with 15 bases left between them. Germline CDR1 reads LNHDA; CDR2 reads SQIVND (reference sequence). The CDR3 runs to 15 residues. The CDR3 DNA follows: TGTGCCAGTAGGCCCCCCTCAGGGCCCTCCTACGAGCAGTACTTC. It encodes CASRPPSGPSYEQYF.

This clone showed up just a few times. The V and J genes are TRBV6-6 and TRBJ1-5; tentative D call: TRBD1 (5 bases). Germline V gene data show CDR1 as MNHNY and CDR2 as SVGAGI (reference sequence). This CDR3 is built from 12 residues. Trimming shortened V by 5 bases and J by 7 bases, and 9 bases separated the two germline ends. CDR3 loop: CASSVDRQPQHF. The DNA for the CDR3 is TGTGCCAGCAGTGTCGACAGACAGCCCCAGCATTTT.

V is TRBV11-2 and J is TRBJ1-3, with a tentative D call TRBD1 (6 bases). The V gene's germline CDR1 is SGHAT and CDR2 FQNNGV. With 5 bases removed from V and 11 bases from J, the gap between germline ends came to 16 bases. The CDR3 contains 13 residues. CDR3 region: CASSPSLSGAIYF. CDR3 DNA sequence: TGTGCCAGCAGCCCCTCCCTTTCAGGGGCCATATATTTT. Combining the CDR3 with reference TRBV11-2 and TRBJ1-3 gives the whole variable domain EAGVAQSPRYKIIEKRQSVAFWCNPISGHATLYWYQQILGQGPKLLIQFQNNGVVDDSQLPKDRFSAERLKGVDSTLKIQPAKLEDSAVYLCASSPSLSGAIYFGEGSWLTVV.

A single count supports this clone. The rearrangement uses TRBV5-1 and TRBJ1-2; the D gene is possibly TRBD1 (6 bases). V was trimmed by 1 base and J by 6 bases, leaving 16 bases between them. The CDR3 runs to 15 residues. Germline CDR1 and CDR2: SGHRS and YFSETQ. The CDR3 bases are TGCGCCAGCAGCTTGTCGGTACAGGGTTTAGATGGCTACACCTTC. Translating it yields CASSLSVQGLDGYTF.

The chain uses TRBV19 and TRBJ1-5; D unresolved. V was pared by 4 bases and J by 3 bases, with 7 bases between. CDR3 length equals 13 residues. Germline assignment: CDR1 LNHDA and CDR2 SQIVND (reference sequence). This CDR3 is CASSTDFNQPQHF. The CDR3 DNA is TGTGCCAGTAGTACAGACTTCAATCAGCCCCAGCATTTT. Supplemented by reference TRBV19 and TRBJ1-5, the full variable domain reads DGGITQSPKYLFRKEGQNVTLSCEQNLNHDAMYWYRQDPGQGLRLIYYSQIVNDFQKGDIAEGYSVSREKKESFPLTVTSAQKNPTAFYLCASSTDFNQPQHFGDGTRLSIL.

This clone was observed once. The CDR3 region is CSAPGYYGYTF. The DNA for the CDR3 is TGCAGTGCCCCGGGTTACTATGGCTACACCTTC. The chain carries TRBV20-1 and TRBJ1-2, with no clear D. The V end lost 6 bases, the J end lost 3 bases, and 8 bases lay between the germline ends. The CDR3 is 11 residues long. Germline V gives CDR1 DFQATT, CDR2 SNEGSKA (reference sequence).

J is TRBJ1-5 and V is TRBV18, with a possible D match to TRBD1 (5 bases). V was clipped by 6 bases and J by 5 bases, with 14 bases between them. This CDR3 region has 14 residues. The V gene's germline CDR1 is KGHSH and CDR2 LQKENI. The CDR3 is CASSGGAVDQPQHF. The CDR3 DNA follows: TGTGCCAGCTCCGGCGGGGCAGTCGATCAGCCCCAGCATTTT.

The chain couples TRBV10-2 to TRBJ2-5; TRBD2 matches 7 bases. The germline V gene has CDR1 WSHSY and CDR2 SAAADI. V trimming: 4 bases; J trimming: 5 bases; junction bases outside the gene matches: 7. The CDR3 consists of 14 residues. CDR3 sequence: CASSVSVSGETQYF. The CDR3 region has the DNA TGCGCCAGCAGTGTAAGCGTTAGCGGGGAGACCCAGTACTTC.

The gene calls are TRBV9 and TRBJ1-4, with D perhaps matching TRBD1 (5 bases). Germline V gene sequence: CDR1 SGDLS, CDR2 YYNGEE. There are 13 residues in the CDR3. V was clipped by 4 bases and J by 5 bases, with 9 bases between them. CDR3 sequence reads: CASSRQMNEKLFF. In DNA form, the CDR3 reads TGTGCCAGCAGCAGACAGATGAATGAAAAACTGTTTTTT.

The CDR3 protein is CASNGGNSGNTIYF. In nucleotides, the CDR3 is TGTGCCAGCAACGGCGGAAACTCTGGAAACACCATATATTTT. The chain has TRBV6-6 and TRBJ1-3; D uncertain. V dropped 7 bases and J dropped 0 bases, with 10 bases sitting between them. Germline V gives CDR1 MNHNY, CDR2 SVGAGI (reference sequence). This CDR3 has 14 residues.

This clone occurred a few times. V is TRBV5-5 and J is TRBJ2-1; 12 bases agree with TRBD2. V dropped 4 bases and J dropped 7; count of bases not matched to a gene: 6. The CDR3 is made up of 15 amino acids. CDR1 is SGHKS and CDR2 is YYEKEE in the germline V gene (reference sequence). CDR3 sequence: CASSRTSGIGNEQFF. CDR3 bases: TGTGCCAGCAGCAGGACTAGCGGGATTGGGAATGAGCAGTTCTTC.

The V gene is TRBV7-8, the J gene TRBJ1-1, with TRBD1 identical over 7 bases. V shed 3 bases and J 3 bases; nucleotides not matched to a gene: 1. Germline assignment: CDR1 SGHVS and CDR2 FQNEAQ. The CDR3 length is 13 residues. The CDR3 DNA sequence: TGTGCCAGCAGCTTCGGACAGGACACTGAAGCTTTCTTT. Residues: CASSFGQDTEAFF.

The chain uses TRBV2 and TRBJ2-5; 10 bases match TRBD2. The ends lost 5 bases at V and 4 bases at J; junction bases unmatched: 7. The CDR3 loop spans 15 amino acids. Germline-derived CDR1 and CDR2 are SNHLY and FYNNEI. The CDR3 sequence: CASSFLSGRGETQYF. CDR3 in DNA: TGTGCCAGCAGTTTCCTAAGCGGGAGGGGAGAGACCCAGTACTTC.

The count of this clone is one. The chain employs TRBV6-5 and TRBJ2-7; D may correspond to TRBD1 or TRBD2 (5 bases each). Germline loops: CDR1 MNHEY, CDR2 SVGAGI. Trimming removed 0 bases from V and 2 bases from J, with 11 bases in between. The CDR3 loop spans 15 amino acids. The CDR3 protein is CASSYSTAAAYEQYF. CDR3 nucleotides: TGTGCCAGCAGTTACTCGACAGCGGCAGCCTACGAGCAGTACTTC.

The V and J genes are TRBV7-2 and TRBJ2-2; D gene uncertain. V shed 5 bases and J shed 6 bases, with 19 bases lying between them. CDR1 SGHTA and CDR2 FQGNSA come from the germline V gene. This CDR3 is 16 amino acids long. CDR3 loop: CASSIQAPRLAGELFF. CDR3 sequence (DNA): TGTGCCAGCAGCATCCAAGCCCCTAGACTTGCCGGGGAGCTGTTTTTT.

This clone has a handful of counts. The rearrangement uses TRBV14 and TRBJ2-1, with D perhaps TRBD1 or TRBD2 (5 bases each). CDR1 and CDR2 from the germline V gene are SGHDN and FVKESK. V lost 1 base to trimming and J lost 6 bases, with 10 bases between them. The CDR3 runs 14 residues. DNA for the CDR3: TGTGCCAGCAGCCAAGTTCATGGGGGCAATGAGCAGTTCTTC. Its translation is CASSQVHGGNEQFF.